These T cell receptor beta chains were read from a single sample in a study of radiotherapy plus CTLA-4 blockade in lung cancer. TCRdb's copy holds only in-frame clones and misses some; the assay was immunoSEQ multiplex PCR. The table lists around 80,000 clones, 60% to 85% of them singletons, with over 20% in the top ten. Here the sequenced sample was peripheral blood, taken from a patient treated with radiotherapy plus ipilimumab. Receptors originate from a human donor with non-small cell lung cancer whose response to radiotherapy plus ipilimumab could not be evaluated. Some clones in this sample may be carry-over from other donors' samples. Each CDR3 is given with its conserved first and last residue. Fields, in order: clone size, D gene, J gene, V gene, CDR3 DNA, CDR3 protein. The D gene is left open where the match is weak. Rows give clone size only sometimes, using once, few, many, or a class for an expanded clone.

clone size: .; D gene: TRBD2; J gene: TRBJ2-7; V gene: TRBV29-1; CDR3 DNA: TGCAGCGTCGCAGGGCTAGCGGGGGGGATCGGGTCCTACGAGCAGTACTTC; CDR3 protein: CSVAGLAGGIGSYEQYF
clone size: .; D gene: .; J gene: TRBJ2-4; V gene: TRBV28; CDR3 DNA: TGTGCCAGCACCCCGGGACATCAGGGCATTCAGTACTTC; CDR3 protein: CASTPGHQGIQYF
clone size: .; D gene: .; J gene: TRBJ2-3; V gene: TRBV7-6; CDR3 DNA: TGTGCCAGCAGCCTCGGGGTGGCCGAGCCCGCAGATACGCAGTATTTT; CDR3 protein: CASSLGVAEPADTQYF
clone size: .; D gene: .; J gene: TRBJ1-2; V gene: TRBV28; CDR3 DNA: TGTGCCAGCAGTTTAGGGGGGGGCAGGGGTAACTATGGCTACACCTTC; CDR3 protein: CASSLGGGRGNYGYTF
clone size: .; D gene: TRBD2; J gene: TRBJ2-5; V gene: TRBV11-2; CDR3 DNA: TGTGCCAGCAGCCCATCCCGGGGGGGGGAGACCCAGTACTTC; CDR3 protein: CASSPSRGGETQYF
clone size: .; D gene: .; J gene: TRBJ2-3; V gene: TRBV5-4; CDR3 DNA: TGTGCCAGCAGCTTGGGTTGGACTTCAGATACGCAGTATTTT; CDR3 protein: CASSLGWTSDTQYF
clone size: .; D gene: .; J gene: TRBJ2-7; V gene: TRBV5-1; CDR3 DNA: .; CDR3 protein: CASSVFAPGGSRAYEQYF
clone size: .; D gene: TRBD1; J gene: TRBJ1-6; V gene: TRBV10-3; CDR3 DNA: TGTGCCATCAGCACACCGACAGGGGCAGAGCGTTCACCCCTCCACTTT; CDR3 protein: CAISTPTGAERSPLHF
clone size: .; D gene: .; J gene: TRBJ2-3; V gene: TRBV7-2; CDR3 DNA: TGTGCCAGCAGCTTAGCGGGGGGGCCAACAGATACGCAGTATTTT; CDR3 protein: CASSLAGGPTDTQYF
clone size: .; D gene: TRBD1; J gene: TRBJ1-5; V gene: TRBV16; CDR3 DNA: TGTGCCAGCAGCCCTCCAAGCAGGGGGCTTCAGCCCCAGCATTTT; CDR3 protein: CASSPPSRGLQPQHF
clone size: few; D gene: .; J gene: TRBJ1-3; V gene: TRBV19; CDR3 DNA: TGTGCCAGTACCCCAACAGGCCCCTACTCTGGAAACACCATATATTTT; CDR3 protein: CASTPTGPYSGNTIYF
clone size: .; D gene: TRBD1; J gene: TRBJ2-7; V gene: TRBV5-4; CDR3 DNA: TGTGCCAGCAGCTTGGGGGGGGACAGGGACGACGAGCAGTACTTC; CDR3 protein: CASSLGGDRDDEQYF
clone size: .; D gene: .; J gene: TRBJ1-1; V gene: TRBV19; CDR3 DNA: TGTGCCAGTAGTATAGGCCGACAGCTGAACACTGAAGCTTTCTTT; CDR3 protein: CASSIGRQLNTEAFF
clone size: .; D gene: TRBD2; J gene: TRBJ2-3; V gene: TRBV7-6; CDR3 DNA: TGTGCCAGCAGCCGCGGACTAGCGGCTAGCACAGATACGCAGTATTTT; CDR3 protein: CASSRGLAASTDTQYF
clone size: .; D gene: .; J gene: TRBJ1-2; V gene: TRBV27; CDR3 DNA: TGTGCCAGCAGCTTACGGGAGGGGACCTATGGCTACACCTTC; CDR3 protein: CASSLREGTYGYTF
clone size: .; D gene: .; J gene: TRBJ2-6; V gene: TRBV29-1; CDR3 DNA: TGCAGCGTTGAAGGTGGGGCGGACGGGGCCAACGTCCTGACTTTC; CDR3 protein: CSVEGGADGANVLTF
clone size: .; D gene: .; J gene: TRBJ2-3; V gene: TRBV9; CDR3 DNA: TGTAGCCGGGGCGGGGGCCGCACAGATACGCAGTATTTT; CDR3 protein: CSRGGGRTDTQYF
clone size: .; D gene: .; J gene: TRBJ2-2; V gene: TRBV7-6; CDR3 DNA: TGTGCCAGCAGCTTAAATAGCCAGAACACCGGGGAGCTGTTTTTT; CDR3 protein: CASSLNSQNTGELFF
clone size: once; D gene: TRBD2; J gene: TRBJ2-1; V gene: TRBV19; CDR3 DNA: TGTGCCAGTAGTGAACGGCGGGGGGGCGACGAGCAGTTCTTC; CDR3 protein: CASSERRGGDEQFF
clone size: once; D gene: .; J gene: TRBJ1-2; V gene: TRBV5-8; CDR3 DNA: TGTGCCAGCAGCCAAACCAGGGGTGGCTACACCTTC; CDR3 protein: CASSQTRGGYTF
clone size: .; D gene: .; J gene: TRBJ2-1; V gene: TRBV9; CDR3 DNA: TGTGCCAGCACCCATGGTGGGACACCAGATGAGCAGTTCTTC; CDR3 protein: CASTHGGTPDEQFF
clone size: .; D gene: .; J gene: TRBJ1-2; V gene: TRBV11-1; CDR3 DNA: TGTGCCAGCAGCTTAGAGTTACAGAAATATGGCTACACCTTC; CDR3 protein: CASSLELQKYGYTF
clone size: once; D gene: .; J gene: TRBJ1-2; V gene: TRBV27; CDR3 DNA: TGTGCCAGCAGTTTAATGCGAGAGCCATCTAGGAGCTACACCTTC; CDR3 protein: CASSLMREPSRSYTF
clone size: .; D gene: .; J gene: TRBJ1-4; V gene: TRBV6-6; CDR3 DNA: TGTGCCAGCAGCCGGGGGATGGGGGAAAAACTGTTTTTT; CDR3 protein: CASSRGMGEKLFF
clone size: .; D gene: TRBD2; J gene: TRBJ2-3; V gene: TRBV18; CDR3 DNA: TGTGCCAGCTCACCTAATCCTAGCGGGGACGCAGATACGCAGTATTTT; CDR3 protein: CASSPNPSGDADTQYF
clone size: .; D gene: .; J gene: TRBJ1-5; V gene: TRBV14; CDR3 DNA: TGTGCCAGCAGCCAAGATGTGACTGGTCCCCAGCATTTT; CDR3 protein: CASSQDVTGPQHF
clone size: .; D gene: .; J gene: TRBJ2-3; V gene: TRBV5-1; CDR3 DNA: TGCGCCAGCAGCCCGGGGGAGCGGTTGGCAGATACGCAGTATTTT; CDR3 protein: CASSPGERLADTQYF
clone size: .; D gene: .; J gene: TRBJ2-5; V gene: TRBV2; CDR3 DNA: TGTGCCAGCAGAAGACAGAGTCAAGAGACCCAGTACTTC; CDR3 protein: CASRRQSQETQYF
clone size: few; D gene: .; J gene: TRBJ1-5; V gene: TRBV27; CDR3 DNA: TGTGCCAGCAGTCCGCTTGGCAATAGCAATCAGCCCCAGCATTTT; CDR3 protein: CASSPLGNSNQPQHF
clone size: .; D gene: .; J gene: TRBJ1-1; V gene: TRBV28; CDR3 DNA: TGTGCCAGCCCTGCTTCAGGGGTGAACACTGAAGCTTTCTTT; CDR3 protein: CASPASGVNTEAFF
clone size: .; D gene: .; J gene: TRBJ2-4; V gene: TRBV6-5; CDR3 DNA: TGTGCCAGCAGTTTGACTGTATCAGGGAACATTCAGTACTTC; CDR3 protein: CASSLTVSGNIQYF
clone size: .; D gene: .; J gene: TRBJ2-2; V gene: TRBV6-4; CDR3 DNA: TGTGCCAGCAGTGTACAGGAGAACACCGGGGAGCTGTTTTTT; CDR3 protein: CASSVQENTGELFF
clone size: .; D gene: TRBD1; J gene: TRBJ1-1; V gene: TRBV5-1; CDR3 DNA: TGCGCCAGCAGCTTGAATGACAGGGGAGCTTTCTTT; CDR3 protein: CASSLNDRGAFF
clone size: .; D gene: .; J gene: TRBJ2-1; V gene: TRBV5-4; CDR3 DNA: TGTGCCAGCAGCTTGGATCCCGGGACTCAGATAATCCTCTTC; CDR3 protein: CASSLDPGTQIILF
clone size: .; D gene: TRBD2; J gene: TRBJ2-7; V gene: TRBV27; CDR3 DNA: TGTGCCAGCAGTTTATTACCGCCGACTAGCGGGCTCTCCTACGAGCAGTACTTC; CDR3 protein: CASSLLPPTSGLSYEQYF
clone size: .; D gene: .; J gene: TRBJ2-7; V gene: TRBV11-2; CDR3 DNA: TGTGCCAGCAGCTTAGAGCTGGGGGCCTACGAGCAGTACTTC; CDR3 protein: CASSLELGAYEQYF
clone size: .; D gene: .; J gene: TRBJ2-3; V gene: TRBV7-2; CDR3 DNA: TGTGCCAGCAGCTGGGACTCCTCAGATGGGGATACGCAGTATTTT; CDR3 protein: CASSWDSSDGDTQYF
clone size: .; D gene: .; J gene: TRBJ2-3; V gene: TRBV7-3; CDR3 DNA: TGTGCCAGCAGCTTAACCGGGAGTCGGACAGATACGCAGTATTTT; CDR3 protein: CASSLTGSRTDTQYF
clone size: .; D gene: TRBD1; J gene: TRBJ1-2; V gene: TRBV29-1; CDR3 DNA: TGCAGCGTGGGACAGCCCTATGGCTACACCTTC; CDR3 protein: CSVGQPYGYTF
clone size: .; D gene: .; J gene: TRBJ2-7; V gene: TRBV4-2; CDR3 DNA: TGTGCCAGCAGCCACCGGGCGGGGAGCTCCTACGAGCAGTACTTC; CDR3 protein: CASSHRAGSSYEQYF
clone size: .; D gene: TRBD2; J gene: TRBJ2-2; V gene: TRBV5-4; CDR3 DNA: TGTGCCAGCAGCTTGAATGCGGGGGGGGCCGGGGAGCTGTTTTTT; CDR3 protein: CASSLNAGGAGELFF